This record covers a single T cell receptor beta chain. This specimen comes from a study of blood T cell repertoires in COVID-19. Study context: Samples came from the United States, Italy and Spain, spanning acute and convalescent COVID-19.

Trimming took 5 bases from V and 6 from J; bases not matched to a gene: 8. The CDR3 is 14 amino acids. Germline lookup yields CDR1 SEHNR and CDR2 FQNEAQ (reference sequence). Original processing notes: The authors estimated nucleated cell counts from reference gene primer amplification. Sequenced by immunoSEQ multiplex PCR; TCRdb stores in-frame clones only, minus some. D and trimming come from the DNA, and the V and J calls and clone size come from that table. The sample consists of fewer than 450,000 clones, roughly 86% of them appearing once. Ages ranged from about 18 to 100 years, with residence in 24 US areas. Researchers sorted participants into cohorts using their self-reported clinical history.

The sequence was collected from a woman between 40 and 55 years old with acute COVID-19. Sequencing was performed on PBMCs or T cells enriched from blood (not recorded which). The V call is TRBV7-9, the J call TRBJ1-1; 8 bases align to TRBD1. The CDR3 coding sequence is TGTGCCAGCAGCCAGGGACAGGCCCAATCTGAAGCTTTCTTT. This sequence encodes CASSQGQAQSEAFF.